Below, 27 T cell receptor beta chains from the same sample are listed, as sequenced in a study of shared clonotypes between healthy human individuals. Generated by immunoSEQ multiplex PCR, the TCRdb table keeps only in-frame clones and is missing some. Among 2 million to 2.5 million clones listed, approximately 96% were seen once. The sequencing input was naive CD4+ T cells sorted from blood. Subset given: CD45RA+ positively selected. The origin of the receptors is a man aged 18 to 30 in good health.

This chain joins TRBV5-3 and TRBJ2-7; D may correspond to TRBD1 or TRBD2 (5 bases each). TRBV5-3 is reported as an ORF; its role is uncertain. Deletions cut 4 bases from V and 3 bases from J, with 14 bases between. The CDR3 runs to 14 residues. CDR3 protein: CARSVPGTLYEQYF. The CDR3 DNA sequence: TGTGCCAGAAGCGTCCCCGGGACCCTCTACGAGCAGTACTTC.

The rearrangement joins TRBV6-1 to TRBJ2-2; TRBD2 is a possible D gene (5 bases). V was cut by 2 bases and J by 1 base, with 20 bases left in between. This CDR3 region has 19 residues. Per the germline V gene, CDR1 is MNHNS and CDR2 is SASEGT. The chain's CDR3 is CASSERRFGEPWNTGELFF. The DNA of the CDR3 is TGTGCCAGCAGTGAACGGAGGTTTGGAGAACCATGGAACACCGGGGAGCTGTTTTTT.

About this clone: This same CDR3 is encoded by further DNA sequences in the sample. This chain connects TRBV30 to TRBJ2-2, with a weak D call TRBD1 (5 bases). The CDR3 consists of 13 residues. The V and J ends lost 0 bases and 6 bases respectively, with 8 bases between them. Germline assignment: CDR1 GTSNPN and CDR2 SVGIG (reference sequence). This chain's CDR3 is CAWSVRVSGELFF. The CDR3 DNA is TGTGCCTGGAGTGTCAGGGTGTCCGGGGAGCTGTTTTTT.

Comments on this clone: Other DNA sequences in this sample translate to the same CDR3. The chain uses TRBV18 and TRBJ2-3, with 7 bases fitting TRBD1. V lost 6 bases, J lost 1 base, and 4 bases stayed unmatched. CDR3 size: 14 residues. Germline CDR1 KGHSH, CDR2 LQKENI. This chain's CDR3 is CASSPDRGTDTQYF. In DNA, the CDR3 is TGTGCCAGCTCGCCCGACAGGGGCACAGATACGCAGTATTTT.

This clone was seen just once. The DNA for the CDR3 is TGTGCCAGCAGTGTAATCAGGGGTAAAGAAAAACTGTTTTTT. Translation gives CASSVIRGKEKLFF. This chain connects TRBV2 to TRBJ1-4; D possibly corresponds to TRBD1 (6 bases). The CDR3 is 14 amino acids. Germline V gene lookup returns CDR1 SNHLY and CDR2 FYNNEI. V was cut by 4 bases and J by 8 bases, with 14 bases left in between.

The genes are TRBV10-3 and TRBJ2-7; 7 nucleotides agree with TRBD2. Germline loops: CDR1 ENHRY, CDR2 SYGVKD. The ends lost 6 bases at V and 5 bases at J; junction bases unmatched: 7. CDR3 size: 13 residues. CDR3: CAISPAGVDEQYF. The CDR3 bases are TGTGCCATCAGCCCGGCGGGAGTTGACGAGCAGTACTTC.

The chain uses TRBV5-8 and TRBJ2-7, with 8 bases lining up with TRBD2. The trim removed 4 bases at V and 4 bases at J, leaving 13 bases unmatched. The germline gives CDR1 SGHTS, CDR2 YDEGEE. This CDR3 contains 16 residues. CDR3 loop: CASSRSGSGRRYEQYF. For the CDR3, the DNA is TGTGCCAGCAGCCGGTCGGGGAGCGGGAGACGGTACGAGCAGTACTTC.

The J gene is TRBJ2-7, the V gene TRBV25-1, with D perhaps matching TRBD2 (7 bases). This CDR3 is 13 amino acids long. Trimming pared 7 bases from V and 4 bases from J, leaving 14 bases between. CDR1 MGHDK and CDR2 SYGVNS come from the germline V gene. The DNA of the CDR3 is TGTGCCAGCATCAAGGGGGGGCATTACGAGCAGTACTTC. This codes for CASIKGGHYEQYF.

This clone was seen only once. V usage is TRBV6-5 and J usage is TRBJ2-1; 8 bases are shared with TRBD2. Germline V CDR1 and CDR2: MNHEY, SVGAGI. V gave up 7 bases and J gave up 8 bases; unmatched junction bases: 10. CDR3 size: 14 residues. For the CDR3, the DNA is TGTGCCAGCACAACGGGGGGGCCGGGCTATGAGCAGTTCTTC. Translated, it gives CASTTGGPGYEQFF.

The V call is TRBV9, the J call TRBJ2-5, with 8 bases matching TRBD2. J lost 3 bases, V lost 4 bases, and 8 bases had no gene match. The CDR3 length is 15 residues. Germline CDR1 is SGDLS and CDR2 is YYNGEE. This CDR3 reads CASSPGGGREETQYF. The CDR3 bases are TGTGCCAGCAGCCCCGGGGGGGGGCGGGAAGAGACCCAGTACTTC.

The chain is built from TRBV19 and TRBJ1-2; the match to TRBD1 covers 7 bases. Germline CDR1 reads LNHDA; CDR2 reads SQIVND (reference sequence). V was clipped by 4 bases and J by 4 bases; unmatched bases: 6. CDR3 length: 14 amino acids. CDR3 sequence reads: CASSSKGTVYGYTF. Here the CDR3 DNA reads TGTGCCAGTAGTAGCAAGGGGACAGTCTATGGCTACACCTTC.

In DNA form, the CDR3 reads TGTGCCAGCAGAGGAGGGGGACAAGAGCTTGGCTACACCTTC. As protein: CASRGGGQELGYTF. The chain couples TRBV25-1 to TRBJ1-2; perhaps TRBD1 as D (6 bases). The CDR3 sequence is 14 residues long. Germline CDR1 MGHDK, CDR2 SYGVNS. Deletions cut 6 bases from V and 7 bases from J, with 18 bases between.

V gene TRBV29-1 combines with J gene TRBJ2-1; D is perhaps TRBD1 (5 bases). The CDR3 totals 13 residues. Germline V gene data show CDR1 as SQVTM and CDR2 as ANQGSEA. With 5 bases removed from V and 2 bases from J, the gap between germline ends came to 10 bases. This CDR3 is CSVSQGPYNEQFF. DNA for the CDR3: TGCAGCGTTTCTCAGGGCCCCTACAATGAGCAGTTCTTC.

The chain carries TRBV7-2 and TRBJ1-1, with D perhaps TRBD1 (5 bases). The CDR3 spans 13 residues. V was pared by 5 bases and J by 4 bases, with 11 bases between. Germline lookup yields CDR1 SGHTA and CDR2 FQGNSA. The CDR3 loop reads CASSVGRGTEAFF. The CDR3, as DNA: TGTGCCAGCAGCGTGGGACGGGGCACTGAAGCTTTCTTT.

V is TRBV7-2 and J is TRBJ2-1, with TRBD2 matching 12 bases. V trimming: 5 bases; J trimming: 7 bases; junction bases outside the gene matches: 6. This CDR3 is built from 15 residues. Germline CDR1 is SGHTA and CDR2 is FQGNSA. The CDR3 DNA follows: TGTGCCAGCAGCCCGACTAGCGGGGGAACTAATGAGCAGTTCTTC. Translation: CASSPTSGGTNEQFF.

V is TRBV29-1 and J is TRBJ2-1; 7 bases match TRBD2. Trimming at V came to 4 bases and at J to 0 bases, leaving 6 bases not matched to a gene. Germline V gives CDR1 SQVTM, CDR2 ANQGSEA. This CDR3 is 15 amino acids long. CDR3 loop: CSVGGGVDSYNEQFF. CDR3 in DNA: TGCAGCGTTGGGGGAGGGGTGGACTCCTACAATGAGCAGTTCTTC.

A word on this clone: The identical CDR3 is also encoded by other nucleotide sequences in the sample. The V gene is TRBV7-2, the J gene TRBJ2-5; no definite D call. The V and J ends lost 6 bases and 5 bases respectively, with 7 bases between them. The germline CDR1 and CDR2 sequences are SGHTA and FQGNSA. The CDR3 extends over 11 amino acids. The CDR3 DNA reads TGTGCCAGCAGTGAAGGGGAGACCCAGTACTTC. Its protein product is CASSEGETQYF.

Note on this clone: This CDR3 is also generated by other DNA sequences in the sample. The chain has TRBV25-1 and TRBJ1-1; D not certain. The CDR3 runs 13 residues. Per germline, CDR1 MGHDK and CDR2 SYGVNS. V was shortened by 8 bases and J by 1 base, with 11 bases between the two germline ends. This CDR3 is CASSYSGNTEAFF. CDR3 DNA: TGTGCCAGCTCATATTCGGGGAACACTGAAGCTTTCTTT.

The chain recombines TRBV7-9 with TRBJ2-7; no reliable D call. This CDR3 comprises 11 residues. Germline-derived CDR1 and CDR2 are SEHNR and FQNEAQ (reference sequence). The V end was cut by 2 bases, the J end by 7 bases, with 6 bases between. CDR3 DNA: TGTGCCAGCAGCTTACTTCGGGAGCAGTACTTC. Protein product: CASSLLREQYF.

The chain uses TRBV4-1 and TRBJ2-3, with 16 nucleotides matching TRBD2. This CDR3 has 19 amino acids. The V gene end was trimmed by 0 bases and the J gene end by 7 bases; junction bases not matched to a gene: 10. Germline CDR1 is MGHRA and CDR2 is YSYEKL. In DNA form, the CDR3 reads TGCGCCAGCAGCCAAGAATCGGGACTAGCGGGGGGGCGGTTAAATACGCAGTATTTT. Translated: CASSQESGLAGGRLNTQYF.

CDR3 sequence: CASSLAGQGGGEQYF. The CDR3 DNA sequence: TGTGCCAGCAGCTTAGCGGGACAGGGCGGTGGCGAGCAGTACTTC. The chain joins TRBV7-9 to TRBJ2-7; 9 bases align to TRBD1. The CDR3 contains 15 residues. Germline-derived CDR1 and CDR2 are SEHNR and FQNEAQ (reference sequence). Trimming removed 0 bases from V and 6 bases from J; junction bases left unmatched: 6. Variable domain in full (rest from reference TRBV7-9 and TRBJ2-7): DTGVSQNPRHKITKRGQNVTFRCDPISEHNRLYWYRQTLGQGPEFLTYFQNEAQLEKSRLLSDRFSAERPKGSFSTLEIQRTEQGDSAMYLCASSLAGQGGGEQYFGPGTRLTVT.

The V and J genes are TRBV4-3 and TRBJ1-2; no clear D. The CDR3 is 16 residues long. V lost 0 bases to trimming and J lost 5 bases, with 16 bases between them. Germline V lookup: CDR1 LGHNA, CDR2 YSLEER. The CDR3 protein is CASSQDWREVGYGYTF. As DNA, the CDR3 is TGCGCCAGCAGCCAAGATTGGCGAGAGGTAGGGTATGGCTACACCTTC.

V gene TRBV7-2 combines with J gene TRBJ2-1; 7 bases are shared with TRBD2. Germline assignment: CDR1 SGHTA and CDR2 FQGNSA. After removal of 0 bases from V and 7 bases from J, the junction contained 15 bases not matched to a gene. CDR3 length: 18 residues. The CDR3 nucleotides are TGTGCCAGCAGCTTAGCGCAAAGTGGACTAGGGTGGGGGAATGAGCAGTTCTTC. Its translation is CASSLAQSGLGWGNEQFF.

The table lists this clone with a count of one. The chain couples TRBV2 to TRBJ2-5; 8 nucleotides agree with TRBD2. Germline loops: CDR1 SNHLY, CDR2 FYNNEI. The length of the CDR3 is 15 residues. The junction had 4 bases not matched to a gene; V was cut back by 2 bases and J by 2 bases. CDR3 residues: CASSEHSGVQETQYF. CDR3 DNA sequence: TGTGCCAGCAGTGAACATAGCGGGGTACAAGAGACCCAGTACTTC.

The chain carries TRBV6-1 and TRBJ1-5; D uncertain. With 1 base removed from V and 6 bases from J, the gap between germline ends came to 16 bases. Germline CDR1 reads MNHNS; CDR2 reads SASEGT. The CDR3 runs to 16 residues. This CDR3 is CASSEEQPTLGQPQHF. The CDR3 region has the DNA TGTGCCAGCAGTGAAGAACAGCCAACCCTAGGTCAGCCCCAGCATTTT.

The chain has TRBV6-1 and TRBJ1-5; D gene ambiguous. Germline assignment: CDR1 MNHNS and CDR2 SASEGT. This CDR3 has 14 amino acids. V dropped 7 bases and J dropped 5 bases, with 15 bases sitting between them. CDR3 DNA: TGTGCCAGCACCCCTGTAGTTACAGATCAGCCCCAGCATTTT. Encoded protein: CASTPVVTDQPQHF.

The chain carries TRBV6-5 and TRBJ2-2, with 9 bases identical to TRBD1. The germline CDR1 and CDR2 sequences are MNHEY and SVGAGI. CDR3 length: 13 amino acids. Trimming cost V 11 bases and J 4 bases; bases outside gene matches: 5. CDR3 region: CASGTGFTGELFF. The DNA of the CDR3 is TGTGCCTCCGGGACAGGGTTCACCGGGGAGCTGTTTTTT.